The sequence of this T cell receptor beta chain was determined in a study of blood T cell repertoires in COVID-19. Study context: Both acute and convalescent COVID-19 samples were obtained from the United States, Italy and Spain. T cells, B-cell-depleted T cells, or PBMCs supplied cDNA or gDNA.

In the authors' methods: Amplification from reference gene primers served as the basis for estimated nucleated cell counts. Profiled with immunoSEQ multiplex PCR; TCRdb holds only in-frame clones, not every one. Clonal size and the V and J genes are those of that table, whereas D and trimming came from the DNA. The repertoire holds 70,000 to 90,000 clones, with almost 85% as singletons. This CDR3 is 15 amino acids long. The junction had 3 bases not matched to a gene; V was cut back by 3 bases and J by 4 bases. Germline values: CDR1 SEHNR, CDR2 FQNEAQ (reference sequence). The gene calls are TRBV7-9 and TRBJ2-1; 10 bases match TRBD2. The clonotype was recovered from a woman of 80 years or more with acute or convalescent COVID-19. Specimen: peripheral blood. This CDR3 is CASSLIAGGYNEQFF. As DNA, the CDR3 is TGTGCCAGCAGCTTGATAGCGGGGGGTTACAATGAGCAGTTCTTC. The full variable domain, rest sourced from reference TRBV7-9 and TRBJ2-1, is DTGVSQNPRHKITKRGQNVTFRCDPISEHNRLYWYRQTLGQGPEFLTYFQNEAQLEKSRLLSDRFSAERPKGSFSTLEIQRTEQGDSAMYLCASSLIAGGYNEQFFGPGTRLTVL.